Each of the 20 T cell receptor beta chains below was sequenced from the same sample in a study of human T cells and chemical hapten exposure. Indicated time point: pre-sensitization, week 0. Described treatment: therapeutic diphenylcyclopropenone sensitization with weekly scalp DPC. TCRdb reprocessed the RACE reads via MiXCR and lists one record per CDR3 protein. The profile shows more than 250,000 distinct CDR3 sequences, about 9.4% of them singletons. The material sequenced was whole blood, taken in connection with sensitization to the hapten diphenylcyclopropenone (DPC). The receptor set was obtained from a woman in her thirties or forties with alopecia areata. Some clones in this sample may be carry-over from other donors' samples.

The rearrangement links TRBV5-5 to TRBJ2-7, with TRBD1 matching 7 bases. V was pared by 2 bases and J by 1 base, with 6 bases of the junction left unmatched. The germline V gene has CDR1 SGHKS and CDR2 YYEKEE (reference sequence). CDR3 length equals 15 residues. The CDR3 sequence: CASSLPGTESYEQYF. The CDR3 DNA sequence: TGTGCCAGCAGCTTACCCGGGACAGAATCCTACGAGCAGTACTTC.

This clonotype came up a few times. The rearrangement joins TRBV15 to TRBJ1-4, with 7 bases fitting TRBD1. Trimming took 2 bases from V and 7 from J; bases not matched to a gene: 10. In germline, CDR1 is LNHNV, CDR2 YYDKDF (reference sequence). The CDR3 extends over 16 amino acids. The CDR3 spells CATSRHDRAGFEKLFF. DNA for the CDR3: TGTGCCACCAGCAGACACGACAGGGCGGGATTTGAAAAACTGTTTTTT.

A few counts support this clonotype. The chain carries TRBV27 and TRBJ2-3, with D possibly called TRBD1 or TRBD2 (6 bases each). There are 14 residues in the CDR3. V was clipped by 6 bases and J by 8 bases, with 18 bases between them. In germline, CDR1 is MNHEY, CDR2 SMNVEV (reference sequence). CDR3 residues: CASSLRGPRGTQYF. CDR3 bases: TGTGCCAGCAGCCTCAGGGGCCCGCGGGGTACGCAGTATTTT.

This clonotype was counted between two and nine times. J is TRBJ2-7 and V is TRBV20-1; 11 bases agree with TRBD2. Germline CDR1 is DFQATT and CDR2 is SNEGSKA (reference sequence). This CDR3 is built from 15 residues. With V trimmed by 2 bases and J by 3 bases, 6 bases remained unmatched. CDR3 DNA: TGCAGTGCTAGACACGGACTAGCGGGCGTCTACGAGCAGTACTTC. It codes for CSARHGLAGVYEQYF.

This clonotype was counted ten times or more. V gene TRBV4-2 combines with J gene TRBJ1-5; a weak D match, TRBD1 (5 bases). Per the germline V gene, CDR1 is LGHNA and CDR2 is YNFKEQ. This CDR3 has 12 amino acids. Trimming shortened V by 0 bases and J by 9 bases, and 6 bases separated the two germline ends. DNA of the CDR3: TGTGCCAGCAGCCAAGAGAGGGGGCCCCAGCATTTT. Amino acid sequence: CASSQERGPQHF.

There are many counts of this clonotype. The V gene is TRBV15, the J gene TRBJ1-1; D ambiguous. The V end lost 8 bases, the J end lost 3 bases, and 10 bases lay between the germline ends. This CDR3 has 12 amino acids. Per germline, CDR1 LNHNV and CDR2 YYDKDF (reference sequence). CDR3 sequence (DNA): TGTGCCACCTCAGCTGGGGACACTGAAGCTTTCTTT. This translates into CATSAGDTEAFF.

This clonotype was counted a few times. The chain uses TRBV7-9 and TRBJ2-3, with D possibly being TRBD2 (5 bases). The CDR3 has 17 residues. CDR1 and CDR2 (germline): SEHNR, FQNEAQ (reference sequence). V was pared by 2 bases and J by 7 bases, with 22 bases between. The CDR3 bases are TGTGCCAGCAGCTTAAAAGGCCCCCTAGCCCTCCGGAATACGCAGTATTTT. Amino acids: CASSLKGPLALRNTQYF.

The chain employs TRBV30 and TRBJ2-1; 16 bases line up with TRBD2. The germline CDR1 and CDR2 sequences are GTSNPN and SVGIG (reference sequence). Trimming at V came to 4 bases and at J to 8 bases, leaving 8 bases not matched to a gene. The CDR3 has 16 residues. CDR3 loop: CAWTKGLAGGSDEQFF. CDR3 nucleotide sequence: TGTGCCTGGACTAAGGGACTAGCGGGAGGGTCGGATGAGCAGTTCTTC.

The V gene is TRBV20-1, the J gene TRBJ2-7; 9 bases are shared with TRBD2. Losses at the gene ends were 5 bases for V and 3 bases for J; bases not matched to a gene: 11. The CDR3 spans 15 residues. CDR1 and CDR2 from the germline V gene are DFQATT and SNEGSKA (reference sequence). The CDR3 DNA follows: TGCAGTGCTGGCCGCGGGACTAGCATAATCTACGAGCAGTACTTC. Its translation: CSAGRGTSIIYEQYF.

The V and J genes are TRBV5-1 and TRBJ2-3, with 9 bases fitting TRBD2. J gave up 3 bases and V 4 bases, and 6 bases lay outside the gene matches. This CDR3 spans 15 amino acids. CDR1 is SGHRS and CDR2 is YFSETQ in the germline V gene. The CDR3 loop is CASSVSGRRTDTQYF. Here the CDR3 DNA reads TGCGCCAGCAGCGTTAGCGGGAGACGTACAGATACGCAGTATTTT.

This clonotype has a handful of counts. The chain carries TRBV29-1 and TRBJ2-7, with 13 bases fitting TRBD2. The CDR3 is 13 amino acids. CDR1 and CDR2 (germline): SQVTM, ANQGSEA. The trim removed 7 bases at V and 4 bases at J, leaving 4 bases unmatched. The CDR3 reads CSGRTSGRYEQYF. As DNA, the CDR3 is TGCAGCGGGCGGACTAGCGGGAGATACGAGCAGTACTTC.

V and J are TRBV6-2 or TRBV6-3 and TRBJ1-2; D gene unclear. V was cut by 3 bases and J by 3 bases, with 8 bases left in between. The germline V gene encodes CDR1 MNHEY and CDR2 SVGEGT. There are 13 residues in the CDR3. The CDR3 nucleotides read TGTGCCAGCAGTTATTGGGAGCACTATGGCTACACCTTC. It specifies CASSYWEHYGYTF.

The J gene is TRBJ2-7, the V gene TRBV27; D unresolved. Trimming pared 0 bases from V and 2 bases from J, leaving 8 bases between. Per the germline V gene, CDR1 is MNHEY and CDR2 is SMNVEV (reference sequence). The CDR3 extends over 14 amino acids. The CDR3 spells CASSLSNQPYEQYF. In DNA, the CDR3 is TGTGCCAGCAGTTTATCGAACCAACCCTACGAGCAGTACTTC.

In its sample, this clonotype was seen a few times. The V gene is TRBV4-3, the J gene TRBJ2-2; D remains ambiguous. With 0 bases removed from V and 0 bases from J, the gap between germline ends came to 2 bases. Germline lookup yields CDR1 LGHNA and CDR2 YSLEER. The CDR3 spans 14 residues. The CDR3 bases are TGCGCCAGCAGCCAAGAAGCGAACACCGGGGAGCTGTTTTTT. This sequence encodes CASSQEANTGELFF.

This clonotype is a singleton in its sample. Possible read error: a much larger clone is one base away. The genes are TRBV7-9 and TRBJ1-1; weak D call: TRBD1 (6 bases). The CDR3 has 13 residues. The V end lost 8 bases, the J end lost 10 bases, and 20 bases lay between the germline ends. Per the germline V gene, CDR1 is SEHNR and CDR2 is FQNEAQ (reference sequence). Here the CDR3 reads CASYLTAGAVAFF. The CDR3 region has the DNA TGTGCCAGCTATCTTACGGCGGGGGCTGTAGCTTTCTTT.

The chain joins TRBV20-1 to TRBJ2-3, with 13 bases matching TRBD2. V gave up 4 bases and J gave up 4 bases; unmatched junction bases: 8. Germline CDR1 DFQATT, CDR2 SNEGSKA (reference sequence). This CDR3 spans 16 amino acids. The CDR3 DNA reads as TGCAGTGCTACATCAACTAGCGGGAGGGCCGCAGATACGCAGTATTTT. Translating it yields CSATSTSGRAADTQYF.

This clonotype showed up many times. This chain's CDR3 is CASRTGTGGGQPQHF. In DNA, the CDR3 is TGTGCCAGCAGAACCGGGACAGGGGGCGGTCAGCCCCAGCATTTT. The V call is TRBV28, the J call TRBJ1-5; 12 bases are shared with TRBD1. The V segment lost 6 bases and the J segment 6 bases; nucleotides outside the gene matches: 6. This CDR3 is built from 15 residues. Germline V gives CDR1 MDHEN, CDR2 SYDVKM.

CDR3 nucleotides: TGCAGTGCTAGAGATGACGCGGATACGCAGTATTTT. This encodes CSARDDADTQYF. The V and J genes are TRBV20-1 and TRBJ2-3; unclear D gene. Germline V lookup: CDR1 DFQATT, CDR2 SNEGSKA (reference sequence). The ends were cut back, 0 bases at V and 6 bases at J, with 7 bases in the middle. This CDR3 spans 12 amino acids.

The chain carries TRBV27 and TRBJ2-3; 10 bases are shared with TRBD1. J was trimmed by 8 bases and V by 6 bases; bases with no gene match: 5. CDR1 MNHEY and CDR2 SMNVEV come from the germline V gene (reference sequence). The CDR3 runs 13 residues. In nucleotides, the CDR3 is TGTGCCAGCAGCGGTCGGACAGGGGGTACGCAGTATTTT. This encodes CASSGRTGGTQYF.

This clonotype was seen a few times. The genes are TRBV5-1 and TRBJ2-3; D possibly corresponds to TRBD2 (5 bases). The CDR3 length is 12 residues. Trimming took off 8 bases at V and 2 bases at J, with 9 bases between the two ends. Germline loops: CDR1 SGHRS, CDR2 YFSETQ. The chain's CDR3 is CASGEPTDTQYF. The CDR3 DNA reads TGCGCCAGTGGGGAGCCCACAGATACGCAGTATTTT.